What follows is one TCR beta chain and its context. Assay used: immunoSEQ multiplex PCR; TCRdb lists only in-frame clones, some missing. The sample shows more than 300,000 clones, 70% to 90% of them seen only once. The record originates from a study of blood T cell repertoires in COVID-19. The wider study: Nucleic acid was either cDNA or gDNA, and it came from T cells, B-cell-depleted T cells, or PBMCs.

Everyone who took part was roughly 18 to 89 years old, and they came from about two dozen US areas. V shed 0 bases and J shed 10 bases, with 6 bases lying between them. The CDR3 runs to 11 residues. CDR1 is SEHNR, CDR2 FQNEAQ, per germline (reference sequence). The clonotype comes from a woman under 30 who had recovered from COVID-19. The sample taken for sequencing was PBMCs or T cells enriched from blood (not recorded which). This sequence joins TRBV7-9 and TRBJ1-1; possibly TRBD1 for D (5 bases). This chain's CDR3 is CASSLAGAAFF. CDR3 nucleotide sequence: TGTGCCAGCAGCTTAGCAGGGGCAGCTTTCTTT.